This T cell receptor (beta chain) comes out of a study of blood T cell repertoires in COVID-19. In the study overall: In each case, the material was cDNA or gDNA derived from T cells, B-cell-depleted T cells, or PBMCs.

V trimming: 3 bases; J trimming: 1 base; junction bases outside the gene matches: 5. Germline V gene lookup returns CDR1 KGHDR and CDR2 SFDVKD. The CDR3 extends over 17 amino acids. Assay: immunoSEQ multiplex PCR; the TCRdb copy retains only in-frame clones and omits some. The table includes some 220,000 clones, roughly 85% detected once. Sequencing input: peripheral blood. The rearrangement joins TRBV24-1 to TRBJ2-3; TRBD1 matches at 11 bases. The clonotype originates from a man over 45 with COVID-19, enrolled during active disease. The CDR3 DNA reads TGTGCCACCAGTGATCCCGGACAGGGGGCTGGCACAGATACGCAGTATTTT. The encoded protein is CATSDPGQGAGTDTQYF.